These T cell receptor beta chains were read from a single sample in a study of T cell responses to AZD1222 COVID-19 vaccine. Some clones are missing from TCRdb's copy, which holds only in-frame ones; the method was immunoSEQ multiplex PCR. Here the sample spans approximately 150,000 clones, around 90% being singletons. The sequences come from peripheral blood, collected on day 0 of AZD1222 vaccination. These receptors were obtained from an adult in good health. Both conserved end residues are trimmed from each CDR3. D genes are given only for firm matches.

d_call,v_call,j_call,cdr3_aa
TRBD1,TRBV6-5,TRBJ1-1,ASRRDRGHTEAF
.,TRBV7-2,TRBJ1-3,ASSLASFSGNTIY
.,TRBV7-9,TRBJ2-1,ASSQTGYNEQF
TRBD2,TRBV5-4,TRBJ2-1,ASSLGLAGGPSDEQF
.,TRBV4-1,TRBJ2-7,ASSQGPGWDEQY
TRBD1,TRBV4-1,TRBJ1-6,ASRGTGGAAGNSPLH
TRBD1,TRBV30,TRBJ1-2,AWSVGIGGQGVYT
.,TRBV6-5,TRBJ1-1,ASSYGRYGEAF
.,TRBV7-2,TRBJ1-1,ASSALTVNTEAF
.,TRBV2,TRBJ1-5,ASSVLDSNQPQH
TRBD1,TRBV4-1,TRBJ2-2,ASSRDRESSNTGELF
.,TRBV27,TRBJ1-5,ASSLMGAVHNQPQH
.,TRBV27,TRBJ1-2,ASSLFREGYGYT
.,TRBV11-2,TRBJ1-3,ASSLDWGAGNTIY
.,TRBV27,TRBJ1-6,ASRPDRRTSPLH
.,TRBV11-2,TRBJ2-2,ASSTRQAGELF
.,TRBV6-5,TRBJ1-2,ASSYGWGLYGYT
.,TRBV29-1,TRBJ1-1,SVSNQGGGTEAF
.,TRBV7-9,TRBJ2-5,ASSYLGITETQY
.,TRBV11-2,TRBJ2-7,ASSLDAAVNGYEQY
.,TRBV19,TRBJ2-3,ASSTNRGGTDTQY
TRBD1,TRBV5-1,TRBJ1-1,ASSPNRGETEAF
TRBD1,TRBV25-1,TRBJ1-3,ASSRQGSGNTIY
TRBD1,TRBV24-1,TRBJ1-3,ATSDLGPDKGTGDSGNTIY
TRBD1,TRBV2,TRBJ2-5,ASSKDRGETQY
.,TRBV29-1,TRBJ1-1,SVEDSEAF
TRBD2,TRBV7-9,TRBJ2-7,ATRRLAETYEQY
.,TRBV2,TRBJ1-2,ASSEQLRGT
.,TRBV2,TRBJ1-3,ASSVAGNTIY
TRBD1,TRBV5-1,TRBJ2-7,ASSLYRGTYEQY
.,TRBV7-2,TRBJ1-4,ASSLGGADEKLF
.,TRBV6-4,TRBJ1-2,ASSDSGDAHGYT
.,TRBV11-2,TRBJ1-5,ASSFLDNQPQH
.,TRBV5-1,TRBJ2-3,ASSFGPRGDTQY
.,TRBV30,TRBJ1-4,AWSVSGSNEKLF
.,TRBV6-5,TRBJ2-2,ASSYVGEGTGELF